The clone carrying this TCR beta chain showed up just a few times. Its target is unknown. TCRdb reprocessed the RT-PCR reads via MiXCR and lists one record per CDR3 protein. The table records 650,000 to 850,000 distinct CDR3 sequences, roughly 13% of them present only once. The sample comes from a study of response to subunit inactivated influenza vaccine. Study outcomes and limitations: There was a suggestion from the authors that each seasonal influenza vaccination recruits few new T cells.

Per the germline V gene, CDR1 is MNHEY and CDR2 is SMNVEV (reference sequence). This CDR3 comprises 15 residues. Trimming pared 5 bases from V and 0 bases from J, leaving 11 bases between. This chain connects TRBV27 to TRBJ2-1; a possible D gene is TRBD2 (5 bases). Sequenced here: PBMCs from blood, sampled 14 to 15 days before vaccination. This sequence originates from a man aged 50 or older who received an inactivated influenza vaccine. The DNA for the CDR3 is TGTGCCAGCAGTCGAGGGTCGTACTCCTACAATGAGCAGTTCTTC. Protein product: CASSRGSYSYNEQFF.